This passage covers 26 T cell receptor beta chains from one sample sequenced in a study of control samples from healthy donors and cancer patients. Only in-frame clones appear in the TCRdb table, and some are missing; sequencing was by immunoSEQ multiplex PCR. The data hold 390,000 or so clones, with more than 80% observed a single time. The sequencing sample was made of PBMCs. The source of these receptors is a man aged 35 to 55 with head and neck cancer.

The rearrangement joins TRBV3-1 (or the pseudogene TRBV3-2) to TRBJ1-1, with D possibly being TRBD1 (6 bases). The CDR3 contains 15 residues. Germline V lookup: CDR1 LGHDT, CDR2 YNNKEL (reference sequence). V dropped 5 bases and J dropped 1 base, with 14 bases sitting between them. Here the CDR3 reads CASSIRGGQNTEAFF. CDR3 nucleotides: TGTGCCAGCAGCATAAGGGGGGGGCAGAACACTGAAGCTTTCTTT.

The CDR3 sequence is CASSQSGRQGSTEAFF. In nucleotides, the CDR3 is TGCGCCAGCAGCCAATCGGGTCGTCAGGGAAGCACTGAAGCTTTCTTT. The rearrangement links TRBV4-1 to TRBJ1-1; TRBD1 is a possible D gene (5 bases). From germline, CDR1 is MGHRA and CDR2 YSYEKL. This CDR3 has 16 amino acids. The V end lost 2 bases, the J end lost 4 bases, and 17 bases lay between the germline ends.

The chain is built from TRBV18 and TRBJ2-4, with D possibly matching TRBD1 (5 bases). The CDR3 runs to 18 residues. Trimming left V 4 bases short and J 1 base short, with 20 bases between. From germline, CDR1 is KGHSH and CDR2 LQKENI. CDR3 in amino acids: CASSQIEQAASAKNIQYF. CDR3 nucleotide sequence: TGTGCCAGCTCACAGATTGAACAGGCTGCTTCGGCCAAAAACATTCAGTACTTC. The whole variable domain, filled in from reference TRBV18 and TRBJ2-4, reads NAGVMQNPRHLVRRRGQEARLRCSPMKGHSHVYWYRQLPEEGLKFMVYLQKENIIDESGMPKERFSAEFPKEGPSILRIQQVVRGDSAAYFCASSQIEQAASAKNIQYFGAGTRLSVL.

This sequence joins TRBV28 and TRBJ2-3, with 8 bases aligning to TRBD2. CDR1 and CDR2 (germline): MDHEN, SYDVKM. The CDR3 consists of 15 residues. The V segment lost 6 bases and the J segment 4 bases; nucleotides outside the gene matches: 9. CDR3 residues: CASSRGGLIADTQYF. The CDR3 DNA reads as TGTGCCAGCAGCCGCGGGGGGCTTATTGCAGATACGCAGTATTTT.

V gene TRBV11-3 combines with J gene TRBJ2-5; the D gene could be TRBD1 or TRBD2 (5 bases each). CDR1 SGHNT and CDR2 YENEEA come from the germline V gene. The CDR3 is 16 residues long. Trimming removed 4 bases at V and 5 bases at J, with 20 bases between. CDR3 coding DNA: TGTGCCAGCAGCTCCTCCCAGGGCCGGGGTCAGGAGACCCAGTACTTC. As protein: CASSSSQGRGQETQYF. Together with reference TRBV11-3 and TRBJ2-5, the CDR3 gives the full variable domain: EAGVVQSPRYKIIEKKQPVAFWCNPISGHNTLYWYLQNLGQGPELLIRYENEEAVDDSQLPKDRFSAERLKGVDSTLKIQPAELGDSAVYLCASSSSQGRGQETQYFGPGTRLLVL.

The chain joins TRBV10-3 to TRBJ1-5; D gene uncertain. Per germline, CDR1 ENHRY and CDR2 SYGVKD. The CDR3 consists of 14 residues. V was shortened by 0 bases and J by 7 bases, with 10 bases between the two germline ends. The DNA for the CDR3 is TGTGCCATCAGTGAGTCTTCGGGGTCGCAGCCCCAGCATTTT. It yields the protein CAISESSGSQPQHF.

V is TRBV9 and J is TRBJ1-1; D uncertain. The V end was cut by 4 bases, the J end by 1 base, with 11 bases between. The CDR3 loop spans 14 amino acids. CDR1 and CDR2 (germline): SGDLS, YYNGEE. The chain's CDR3 is CASSPIGENTEAFF. The CDR3 DNA sequence: TGTGCCAGCAGCCCTATCGGGGAGAACACTGAAGCTTTCTTT.

V usage is TRBV6-2 or TRBV6-3 and J usage is TRBJ1-6, with a tentative D call TRBD1 (6 bases). In germline, CDR1 is MNHEY, CDR2 SVGEGT. The CDR3 runs 14 residues. V was trimmed by 3 bases and J by 13 bases, leaving 16 bases between them. CDR3 loop: CASSYGAGDLPLHF. CDR3 bases: TGTGCCAGCAGTTATGGGGCAGGGGATTTGCCCCTCCACTTT.

The chain employs TRBV19 and TRBJ2-1; D may be TRBD1 (7 bases). The V end lost 6 bases, the J end lost 6 bases, and 18 bases lay between the germline ends. In germline, CDR1 is LNHDA, CDR2 SQIVND (reference sequence). This CDR3 region has 15 residues. The CDR3, as DNA: TGTGCCAGTAGGCCAGGGGGGCTCGGGGGCAATGAGCAGTTCTTC. Its protein product is CASRPGGLGGNEQFF.

The chain recombines TRBV9 with TRBJ2-3, with TRBD2 identical over 9 bases. CDR3 length equals 16 residues. Germline values: CDR1 SGDLS, CDR2 YYNGEE. J was trimmed by 0 bases and V by 4 bases; bases with no gene match: 6. CDR3 loop: CASSPLTSGSTDTQYF. The CDR3 DNA follows: TGTGCCAGCAGCCCCCTGACTAGCGGAAGCACAGATACGCAGTATTTT. Based on the CDR3 plus reference TRBV9 and TRBJ2-3, the full variable domain is DSGVTQTPKHLITATGQRVTLRCSPRSGDLSVYWYQQSLDQGLQFLIQYYNGEERAKGNILERFSAQQFPDLHSELNLSSLELGDSALYFCASSPLTSGSTDTQYFGPGTRLTVL.

The genes are TRBV7-2 and TRBJ1-5; no reliable D call. This CDR3 comprises 14 residues. V lost 5 bases to trimming and J lost 3 bases, with 11 bases between them. Per germline, CDR1 SGHTA and CDR2 FQGNSA. DNA of the CDR3: TGTGCCAGCAGCCCAACCTGGGCCAATCAGCCCCAGCATTTT. It is translated as CASSPTWANQPQHF.

J is TRBJ2-3 and V is TRBV4-1; maybe TRBD2 (6 bases). The CDR3 extends over 16 amino acids. V was shortened by 1 base and J by 3 bases, with 14 bases between the two germline ends. Looked up from germline, CDR1 is MGHRA and CDR2 is YSYEKL. This CDR3 reads CASSQGDLTATDTQYF. CDR3 DNA sequence: TGCGCCAGCAGCCAAGGGGACTTAACAGCAACAGATACGCAGTATTTT.

This clone occurred once. The V and J genes are TRBV7-3 and TRBJ2-5; tentatively, D is TRBD2 (6 bases). The germline V gene encodes CDR1 SGHTA and CDR2 FQGTGA. V shed 4 bases and J shed 1 base, with 13 bases lying between them. This CDR3 has 15 amino acids. In nucleotides, the CDR3 is TGTGCCAGCAGCTCCCGGGGACTGATCCAAGAGACCCAGTACTTC. This translates into CASSSRGLIQETQYF.

This clone was observed once. This chain links TRBV3-1 (or the pseudogene TRBV3-2) with TRBJ2-4; 8 nucleotides line up with TRBD2. V lost 0 bases, J lost 1 base, and 5 bases stayed unmatched. The CDR3 sequence is 17 residues long. The germline V gene encodes CDR1 LGHDT and CDR2 YNNKEL (reference sequence). CDR3 in amino acids: CASSQDRGGAAKNIQYF. CDR3 DNA: TGTGCCAGCAGCCAAGATCGGGGGGGTGCGGCCAAAAACATTCAGTACTTC.

The chain links TRBV2 to TRBJ2-6, with no clear D. This CDR3 has 15 residues. V dropped 6 bases and J dropped 0 bases, with 9 bases sitting between them. The V gene's germline CDR1 is SNHLY and CDR2 FYNNEI. CDR3 protein: CASRGTNSGANVLTF. CDR3 coding DNA: TGTGCCAGCAGGGGAACCAACTCTGGGGCCAACGTCCTGACTTTC. The full variable domain, with the rest looked up from reference TRBV2 and TRBJ2-6, is EPEVTQTPSHQVTQMGQEVILRCVPISNHLYFYWYRQILGQKVEFLVSFYNNEISEKSEIFDDQFSVERPDGSNFTLKIRSTKLEDSAMYFCASRGTNSGANVLTFGAGSRLTVL.

The J gene is TRBJ2-6, the V gene TRBV9; D is undetermined. The CDR3 consists of 17 residues. Germline CDR1 SGDLS, CDR2 YYNGEE. Trimming shortened V by 3 bases and J by 0 bases, and 13 bases separated the two germline ends. The CDR3, as DNA: TGTGCCAGCAGCGCAGTAGATAGGTCCTCTGGGGCCAACGTCCTGACTTTC. Amino acid sequence: CASSAVDRSSGANVLTF. The variable domain in full, with the rest retrieved from reference TRBV9 and TRBJ2-6, is DSGVTQTPKHLITATGQRVTLRCSPRSGDLSVYWYQQSLDQGLQFLIQYYNGEERAKGNILERFSAQQFPDLHSELNLSSLELGDSALYFCASSAVDRSSGANVLTFGAGSRLTVL.

The CDR3 nucleotides read TGTGCCTGGAGTCCAGGGATTGTAAGCAATCAGCCCCAGCATTTT. Its protein is CAWSPGIVSNQPQHF. This chain connects TRBV30 to TRBJ1-5; D is perhaps TRBD1 (5 bases). V lost 2 bases and J lost 1, with 12 bases in between. Germline V gives CDR1 GTSNPN, CDR2 SVGIG (reference sequence). This CDR3 is built from 15 residues.

The chain combines TRBV4-1 with TRBJ1-1; no firm D call. Germline V gives CDR1 MGHRA, CDR2 YSYEKL. Trimming removed 4 bases from V and 8 bases from J, with 11 bases in between. CDR3 length equals 12 residues. Written as DNA, the CDR3 is TGCGCCAGCAGCCCCGGCCGGCGAGAAGCTTTCTTT. It specifies CASSPGRREAFF.

The J gene is TRBJ1-1, the V gene TRBV28; D gene unclear. In germline, CDR1 is MDHEN, CDR2 SYDVKM. The CDR3 loop spans 15 amino acids. V shed 2 bases and J shed 0 bases, with 10 bases lying between them. The CDR3 coding sequence is TGTGCCAGCAGTTTAAATTTGGATTTGAACACTGAAGCTTTCTTT. Its translation is CASSLNLDLNTEAFF.

This chain connects TRBV28 to TRBJ1-2; D gene ambiguous. Trimming took off 2 bases at V and 6 bases at J, with 7 bases between the two ends. Per the germline V gene, CDR1 is MDHEN and CDR2 is SYDVKM. The CDR3 is made up of 12 amino acids. CDR3 coding DNA: TGTGCCAGCAGTTTACGGCATAATGGCTACACCTTC. This sequence encodes CASSLRHNGYTF.

This chain joins TRBV7-9 and TRBJ2-1; 7 bases agree with TRBD2. From germline, CDR1 is SEHNR and CDR2 FQNEAQ (reference sequence). V shed 4 bases, J shed 5 bases, and the junction held 5 bases outside the gene matches. The CDR3 extends over 14 amino acids. CDR3 sequence reads: CASSSREGHNEQFF. DNA for the CDR3: TGTGCCAGCAGCTCAAGGGAGGGCCACAATGAGCAGTTCTTC.

This chain uses TRBV5-6 with TRBJ1-6; 11 nucleotides line up with TRBD1. Germline loops: CDR1 SGHDT, CDR2 YYEEEE. The V and J ends lost 3 bases and 0 bases, in that order; junction bases with no gene match: 2. CDR3 length: 17 amino acids. Here the CDR3 DNA reads TGTGCCAGCAGCTCCGGGACAGGGGGCTCCTATAATTCACCCCTCCACTTT. This gives the protein CASSSGTGGSYNSPLHF.

This clone was recorded only once. The CDR3 bases are TGTGCCAGCAGCCAGGAAGATCGACTAGCGGGGAACACCGGGGAGCTGTTTTTT. Translating it yields CASSQEDRLAGNTGELFF. The V gene is TRBV4-2, the J gene TRBJ2-2; 10 nucleotides match TRBD2. The length of the CDR3 is 18 residues. CDR1 is LGHNA and CDR2 is YNFKEQ in the germline V gene. V shed 3 bases and J 1 base; nucleotides not matched to a gene: 8.

This clone was seen just once. This chain joins TRBV7-6 and TRBJ1-1; maybe TRBD1 (5 bases). The germline V gene encodes CDR1 SGHVS and CDR2 FNYEAQ. Trimming pared 1 base from V and 3 bases from J, leaving 9 bases between. The CDR3 runs 14 residues. DNA for the CDR3: TGTGCCAGCAGCTTAGAGGCCAGGGACACTGAAGCTTTCTTT. Translation gives CASSLEARDTEAFF.

The chain uses TRBV6-5 and TRBJ1-6; 7 nucleotides align to TRBD1. The V segment lost 6 bases and the J segment 5 bases; nucleotides outside the gene matches: 4. The germline V gene encodes CDR1 MNHEY and CDR2 SVGAGI. The CDR3 runs to 14 residues. The CDR3 sequence is CASRVDRDNSPLHF. The DNA for the CDR3 is TGTGCCAGCAGGGTTGACAGGGATAATTCACCCCTCCACTTT.

The rearrangement joins TRBV7-2 to TRBJ1-6, with 8 bases fitting TRBD1. Germline-derived CDR1 and CDR2 are SGHTA and FQGNSA. Trimming removed 1 base from V and 7 bases from J; junction bases left unmatched: 0. The CDR3 has 14 amino acids. The CDR3 DNA reads TGTGCCAGCAGCTTAGGGACAGGGAATTCACCCCTCCACTTT. As protein: CASSLGTGNSPLHF.